The T cell receptor beta chain under discussion was sequenced for a study of blood T cell repertoires in COVID-19. Study-level information: COVID-19 samples collected from the United States, Italy and Spain covered acute and convalescent phases. T cells, B-cell-depleted T cells, or PBMCs provided the cDNA or gDNA that served as material.

CDR1 is SGDLS and CDR2 is YYNGEE in the germline V gene. The CDR3 has 15 residues. Trimming took 0 bases from V and 2 from J; bases not matched to a gene: 4. Under the authors' procedure: Quantification of nucleated cells was approximated via reference gene primer amplification. Here immunoSEQ multiplex PCR was the method, and the copy in TCRdb shows in-frame clones only, minus some. V and J calls and clone size are given by that table; D and trimming were obtained from the DNA. The sample yields 110,000 to 150,000 clones, around 90% seen once. The specimen sequenced was peripheral blood. The source is a human donor in a cohort sampled during active COVID-19. The V gene is TRBV9, the J gene TRBJ2-7; 8 nucleotides line up with TRBD2. CDR3 residues: CASSVEGTSTYEQYF. For the CDR3, the DNA is TGTGCCAGCAGCGTAGAAGGGACTAGTACCTACGAGCAGTACTTC.